What follows are 20 T cell receptor beta chains derived from one specimen sequenced in a study of T cell responses to AZD1222 COVID-19 vaccine. The table came from immunoSEQ multiplex PCR; TCRdb's copy has only in-frame clones and leaves some out. This table has roughly 150,000 clones, approximately 91% appearing once. This material consisted of peripheral blood, taken 28 days after the second AZD1222 dose. Source of these receptors: an adult who received the AZD1222 COVID-19 vaccine.

The chain links TRBV20-1 to TRBJ2-3; no firm D call. This CDR3 spans 11 amino acids. CDR1 DFQATT and CDR2 SNEGSKA come from the germline V gene (reference sequence). Trimming stripped 1 base from V and 5 bases from J, with 4 bases between. The CDR3 reads CSARAGDTQYF. The DNA of the CDR3 is TGCAGTGCTAGAGCGGGAGATACGCAGTATTTT.

The V gene is TRBV6-5, the J gene TRBJ2-7; D is perhaps TRBD1 (6 bases). The length of the CDR3 is 14 residues. Per germline, CDR1 MNHEY and CDR2 SVGAGI. Between the trimmed V and J ends, which lost 6 bases and 0 bases, there was a span of 12 bases. As DNA, the CDR3 is TGTGCCAGCAGGTTAGAGGGGGTCTCCTACGAGCAGTACTTC. The encoded protein is CASRLEGVSYEQYF.

This chain uses TRBV3-1 (or the pseudogene TRBV3-2) with TRBJ2-2; the match to TRBD1 covers 10 bases. This CDR3 has 13 amino acids. Germline-derived CDR1 and CDR2 are LGHDT and YNNKEL (reference sequence). The CDR3 bases are TGTGGCTCCGGGACAGGGGACACCGGGGAGCTGTTTTTT. Amino acids: CGSGTGDTGELFF.

V is TRBV19 and J is TRBJ1-3; D call uncertain. This CDR3 is 14 amino acids long. Germline assignment: CDR1 LNHDA and CDR2 SQIVND (reference sequence). The germline V and J ends were trimmed by 3 bases and 1 base, with 7 bases remaining between them. The CDR3 loop reads CASSIARSGNTIYF. The CDR3, as DNA: TGTGCCAGTAGTATCGCCAGGTCTGGAAACACCATATATTTT.

The J gene is TRBJ1-5, the V gene TRBV11-2; TRBD1 is a possible D gene (5 bases). Germline V gene sequence: CDR1 SGHAT, CDR2 FQNNGV. V was clipped by 4 bases and J by 6 bases, with 10 bases between them. The CDR3 consists of 13 residues. The CDR3 DNA follows: TGTGCCAGCAGCTCAAGGGGTTCTCAGCCCCAGCATTTT. This encodes CASSSRGSQPQHF.

The gene calls are TRBV2 and TRBJ2-7; 11 positions agree with TRBD1. Trimming removed 6 bases from V and 2 bases from J; junction bases left unmatched: 6. Germline CDR1 is SNHLY and CDR2 is FYNNEI. The length of the CDR3 is 15 residues. The CDR3 loop is CASSYGTGGTYEQYF. The DNA of the CDR3 is TGTGCCAGCAGCTACGGGACAGGGGGTACCTACGAGCAGTACTTC.

The V and J genes are TRBV7-2 and TRBJ1-1, with D unresolved. Per germline, CDR1 SGHTA and CDR2 FQGNSA. V was pared by 5 bases and J by 4 bases, with 11 bases between. This CDR3 is 13 amino acids long. CDR3 nucleotide sequence: TGTGCCAGCAGCCACTCCGTCGGCACTGAAGCTTTCTTT. Its protein product is CASSHSVGTEAFF.

This clone was detected once. The gene calls are TRBV5-1 and TRBJ2-7; 7 bases line up with TRBD1. V trimming: 4 bases; J trimming: 2 bases; junction bases outside the gene matches: 9. The CDR3 runs to 15 residues. Germline CDR1 SGHRS, CDR2 YFSETQ. Here the CDR3 reads CASSPGRGTAYEQYF. CDR3 DNA: TGCGCCAGCAGCCCCGGACGTGGGACAGCCTACGAGCAGTACTTC. The variable domain in full, with the rest retrieved from reference TRBV5-1 and TRBJ2-7, is KAGVTQTPRYLIKTRGQQVTLSCSPISGHRSVSWYQQTPGQGLQFLFEYFSETQRNKGNFPGRFSGRQFSNSRSEMNVSTLELGDSALYLCASSPGRGTAYEQYFGPGTRLTVT.

CDR3 loop: CASSPGTAGEQYF. The CDR3 DNA reads as TGTGCCAGCAGCCCCGGGACGGCGGGGGAGCAGTACTTC. This sequence joins TRBV5-4 and TRBJ2-7, with a weak D call TRBD2 (6 bases). CDR1 is SGHNT, CDR2 YYREEE, per germline (reference sequence). V gave up 4 bases and J gave up 7 bases, with 15 bases separating them. The CDR3 covers 13 residues.

The genes are TRBV18 and TRBJ2-3; maybe TRBD1 (6 bases). The V end was cut by 0 bases, the J end by 2 bases, with 12 bases between. This CDR3 region has 16 residues. Per the germline V gene, CDR1 is KGHSH and CDR2 is LQKENI. The CDR3 loop reads CASSPPNRAHTDTQYF. The CDR3 DNA reads TGTGCCAGCTCACCACCGAACAGGGCCCACACAGATACGCAGTATTTT.

The chain is built from TRBV2 and TRBJ1-5; D gene unclear. Trimming removed 1 base from V and 1 base from J, with 8 bases in between. Germline V gives CDR1 SNHLY, CDR2 FYNNEI. This CDR3 contains 15 residues. Written as DNA, the CDR3 is TGTGCCAGCAGTGAAGTGGGTTTGAGCAATCAGCCCCAGCATTTT. Its protein product is CASSEVGLSNQPQHF.

The J gene is TRBJ1-2, the V gene TRBV6-5; no clear D. Trimming pared 6 bases from V and 7 bases from J, leaving 9 bases between. The CDR3 contains 11 residues. Germline values: CDR1 MNHEY, CDR2 SVGAGI. The CDR3: CASSSRVGYTF. The CDR3 DNA follows: TGTGCCAGCAGCTCTCGGGTTGGCTACACCTTC.

The chain combines TRBV5-4 with TRBJ2-7; 10 bases match TRBD1. The germline V gene encodes CDR1 SGHNT and CDR2 YYREEE (reference sequence). There are 14 residues in the CDR3. V was pared by 3 bases and J by 5 bases, with 5 bases of the junction left unmatched. DNA for the CDR3: TGTGCCAGCAGCTCCCGGACAGGGGGTGACGAGCAGTACTTC. This translates into CASSSRTGGDEQYF.

The chain combines TRBV7-8 with TRBJ1-4; tentative D call: TRBD1 (6 bases). Trimming shortened V by 5 bases and J by 6 bases, and 13 bases separated the two germline ends. The CDR3 consists of 14 residues. Germline CDR1 is SGHVS and CDR2 is FQNEAQ. The CDR3 sequence is CASSPRGPHEKLFF. Written as DNA, the CDR3 is TGTGCCAGCAGCCCCCGGGGGCCCCATGAAAAACTGTTTTTT.

The rearrangement joins TRBV6-2 or TRBV6-3 to TRBJ2-7; 7 bases are shared with TRBD2. The trim removed 1 base at V and 6 bases at J, leaving 6 bases unmatched. Looked up from germline, CDR1 is MNHEY and CDR2 is SVGEGT. There are 14 residues in the CDR3. The CDR3: CASSYYGGGSEQYF. The CDR3 nucleotides read TGTGCCAGCAGTTACTACGGCGGGGGTAGCGAGCAGTACTTC.

The CDR3 coding sequence is TGTGCCAGCAGCCAAGATCGGGGGAGAAACTATGGCTACACCTTC. This sequence encodes CASSQDRGRNYGYTF. The chain uses TRBV4-2 and TRBJ1-2; D possibly corresponds to TRBD1 (5 bases). In germline, CDR1 is LGHNA, CDR2 YNFKEQ. The CDR3 totals 15 residues. V dropped 0 bases and J dropped 2 bases, with 10 bases sitting between them.

DNA of the CDR3: TGCAGCGCAGGACAGTTTAACTATGGCTACACCTTC. Translated, it gives CSAGQFNYGYTF. The chain recombines TRBV29-1 with TRBJ1-2; perhaps TRBD1 as D (6 bases). The germline CDR1 and CDR2 sequences are SQVTM and ANQGSEA. The CDR3 consists of 12 residues. Trimming pared 7 bases from V and 1 base from J, leaving 10 bases between.

The V and J genes are TRBV5-4 and TRBJ2-7; 7 bases align to TRBD1. CDR3 length: 13 residues. Losses at the gene ends were 3 bases for V and 2 bases for J; bases not matched to a gene: 2. Germline V gene lookup returns CDR1 SGHNT and CDR2 YYREEE (reference sequence). The CDR3 spells CASSYGTAYEQYF. CDR3 nucleotides: TGTGCCAGCAGCTACGGGACAGCCTACGAGCAGTACTTC.

This rearrangement joins TRBV13 to TRBJ1-3; no clear D. Germline V lookup: CDR1 PRHDT, CDR2 FYEKMQ (reference sequence). V was cut by 5 bases and J by 0 bases, with 14 bases left in between. This CDR3 comprises 16 residues. CDR3 sequence (DNA): TGTGCCAGCAGCCCTAGAGGAGCGTCCTCTGGAAACACCATATATTTT. This encodes CASSPRGASSGNTIYF.

This chain connects TRBV2 to TRBJ1-1; D perhaps matches TRBD1 (6 bases). The CDR3 has 15 amino acids. V was clipped by 4 bases and J by 4 bases, with 16 bases between them. Per germline, CDR1 SNHLY and CDR2 FYNNEI. The DNA of the CDR3 is TGTGCCAGCAGTGGAGACTCACGAGGGGGCACTGAAGCTTTCTTT. It specifies CASSGDSRGGTEAFF.